Here is one T cell receptor (beta chain) with its context. Specified treatment: some 20 received Ad26.COV2.S at low or high dose, single or two shots; about 5 received placebo; per-sample allocation not given. Each sample was drawn 63 days after the first injection (of vaccine or placebo). The data belong to a study of Ad26.COV2.S vaccination and SARS-CoV-2 variants. This table comes from immunoSEQ multiplex PCR, and its TCRdb copy is limited to in-frame clones, with some not included. The sample lists 350,000 to 500,000 clones, 89% occurring once. Germline assignment: CDR1 MNHEY and CDR2 SVGEGT. The junction had 8 bases not matched to a gene; V was cut back by 0 bases and J by 0 bases. The CDR3 consists of 17 residues.

Specimen: peripheral blood, collected in a trial of Ad26.COV2.S vaccine versus placebo. The J gene is TRBJ2-7, the V gene TRBV6-2 or TRBV6-3; TRBD2 agrees at 7 bases. The TCR comes from a person between 18 and 65 years old who received the Ad26.COV2.S COVID-19 vaccine or a placebo. The CDR3 spells CASSYSSHGDYSYEQYV. The DNA of the CDR3 is TGTGCCAGCAGTTACTCGAGTCATGGGGACTACTCCTACGAGCAGTACGTC.